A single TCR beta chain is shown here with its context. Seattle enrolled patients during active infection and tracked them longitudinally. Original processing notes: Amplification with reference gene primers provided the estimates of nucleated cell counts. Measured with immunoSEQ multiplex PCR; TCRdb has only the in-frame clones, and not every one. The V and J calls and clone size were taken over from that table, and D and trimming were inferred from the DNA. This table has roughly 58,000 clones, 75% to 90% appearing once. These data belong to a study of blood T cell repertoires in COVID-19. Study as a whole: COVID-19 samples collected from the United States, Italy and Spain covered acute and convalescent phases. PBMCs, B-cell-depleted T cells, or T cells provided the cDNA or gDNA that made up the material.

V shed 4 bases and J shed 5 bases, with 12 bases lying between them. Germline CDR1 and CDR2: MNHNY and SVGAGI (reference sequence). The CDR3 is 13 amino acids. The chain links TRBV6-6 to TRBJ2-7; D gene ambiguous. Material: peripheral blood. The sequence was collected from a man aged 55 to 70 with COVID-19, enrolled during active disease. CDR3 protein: CASSLIDTNEQYF. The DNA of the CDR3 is TGTGCCAGCAGTTTAATAGACACGAACGAGCAGTACTTC.